This is a list of T cell receptor beta chains from one sample in a study of T cells in Graves' hyperthyroidism and ophthalmopathy. From the multiplex PCR reads, TCRdb called clonotypes with MiXCR, one entry per CDR3 protein. The top ten hold 49% of the sample, which has over 400,000 distinct CDR3 sequences, 20% to 25% seen once. Input material: blood. These receptors were obtained from a woman in her 70s with Graves' ophthalmopathy. Each CDR3 is given with its conserved first and last residue. A D gene is named only where the DNA matches it firmly. Clone size is shown for a subset of rows, as once, few, many or a class of expanded clone.

16,few,TRBV24-1,TRBD1,TRBJ2-7,TGTGCCACCAGTGATCCTGGACAGGGGGCATTAGGCGAGCAGTACTTC,CATSDPGQGALGEQYF
13,NA,TRBV19,TRBD1,TRBJ1-1,TGTGCCAGTCGACAGGGGACCTCGTCTGAAGCTTTCTTT,CASRQGTSSEAFF
15,few,TRBV6-1,TRBD2,TRBJ2-7,TGTGCCAGCAGGGGTAGCGGGAGTAACTCCTACGAGCAGTACTTC,CASRGSGSNSYEQYF
16,NA,TRBV20-1,TRBD2,TRBJ2-1,TGCAGTGCACCCGGACTAGCGGGAAGACGGTACAATGAGCAGTTCTTC,CSAPGLAGRRYNEQFF
14,NA,TRBV6-2/TRBV6-3,NA,TRBJ2-1,TGTGCCAGCAGTTACACGCGGGCCACCTACGAGCAGTTCTTC,CASSYTRATYEQFF
16,few,TRBV6-1,TRBD1,TRBJ2-7,TGTGCCAGCAGTGAAGCGCTTTTGCAGGGGGCGAATGAGCAGTACTTC,CASSEALLQGANEQYF
14,NA,TRBV19,NA,TRBJ1-6,TGTGCCAGTAGTACTGTTTTAGGGGATTCACCCCTCCACTTT,CASSTVLGDSPLHF
15,few,TRBV20-1,TRBD2,TRBJ2-1,TGCAGTGCTTACCTAAGACTAGCGGGAGGGAATGAGCAGTTCTTC,CSAYLRLAGGNEQFF
13,many,TRBV29-1,NA,TRBJ1-5,TGCAGCGTTGAGGCTGTGCGGGGTCAGCCCCAGCATTTT,CSVEAVRGQPQHF
13,few,TRBV12-3/TRBV12-4,TRBD2,TRBJ2-7,TGTGCCACGCAACTAGCGGGAATCTACGAGCAGTACTTC,CATQLAGIYEQYF
16,once,TRBV12-3/TRBV12-4,NA,TRBJ1-1,TGTGCCAGCAGTTTAATTCTTGGGTTAGTGAACACTGAAGCTTTCTTT,CASSLILGLVNTEAFF
15,NA,TRBV30,TRBD1,TRBJ1-3,TGTGCCTGGAGTTTCGGACAGGACTCTGGAAACACCATATATTTT,CAWSFGQDSGNTIYF
14,NA,TRBV7-3,NA,TRBJ2-3,TGTGCCAGCAGCAAATCGGGGGGCACAGATACGCAGTATTTT,CASSKSGGTDTQYF
16,many,TRBV7-2,TRBD1,TRBJ2-5,TGTGCCAGCAGCTTAGGAGCCCAGGGGGCCGAAAAGACCCAGTACTTC,CASSLGAQGAEKTQYF
13,many,TRBV5-1,TRBD1,TRBJ2-7,TGTGCCAGCAGTGGACAGGGTTCCTACGAGCAGTACTTC,CASSGQGSYEQYF
13,few,TRBV19,TRBD2,TRBJ2-7,TGTGCCAGCCGTACTAGCGGGAGCTCCGAGCAGTACTTC,CASRTSGSSEQYF
16,many,TRBV6-6,NA,TRBJ1-2,TGTGCCAGCAGTTACTCGGTGGGGGCGAAATCTGATGGCTACACCTTC,CASSYSVGAKSDGYTF
15,few,TRBV6-4,TRBD2,TRBJ2-3,TGTGCCAGCAGCCCCCCCCCCAGCGGGAGGAGTACGCAGTATTTT,CASSPPPSGRSTQYF
14,few,TRBV14,NA,TRBJ1-2,TGTGCCAGCAGCCAAGATCAGTGGCGGGTTGGCTACACCTTC,CASSQDQWRVGYTF
16,NA,TRBV11-1,NA,TRBJ2-1,TGTGCCAGCAGCACAAGGGTCTTCGACCGAGGTAGTGAGCAGTTCTTC,CASSTRVFDRGSEQFF
12,NA,TRBV7-8,NA,TRBJ1-2,TGTGCCAGCAGCTTAGCGCATCAGGGCTACACCTTC,CASSLAHQGYTF
16,few,TRBV24-1,TRBD1,TRBJ2-1,TGTGCCACCAGTGAGCCCGACAGGGGATCCTACAATGAGCAGTTCTTC,CATSEPDRGSYNEQFF
13,NA,TRBV6-1,NA,TRBJ2-1,TGTGCCAGCAGTAGGGACATTGCCAATGAGCAGTTCTTC,CASSRDIANEQFF
16,NA,TRBV6-1,NA,TRBJ1-6,TGTGCCAGCAGTGAGAGGGAGACAGGAGGGAATTCACCCCTCCACTTT,CASSERETGGNSPLHF
14,few,TRBV6-1,NA,TRBJ1-1,TGTGCCACCCAGCCGGGGGGGGGGAGCACTGAAGCTTTCTTT,CATQPGGGSTEAFF
15,many,TRBV7-9,TRBD1,TRBJ2-7,TGTGCCAGCAGCCCCCGGGACAGACCCTCCTACGAGCAGTACTTC,CASSPRDRPSYEQYF
15,NA,TRBV7-7,NA,TRBJ2-1,TGTGCTAGCAGCCGTGATAGTGCAGGGTCCAATGAGCAGTTCTTC,CASSRDSAGSNEQFF
22,few,TRBV20-1,TRBD1,TRBJ2-3,TGCAGTGCTAGACCAGGGGGACAGACACTAGGGGGAAGGGTTGTGGCCACAGATACGCAGTATTTT,CSARPGGQTLGGRVVATDTQYF
15,many,TRBV12-3/TRBV12-4,NA,TRBJ1-1,TGTGCCAGCAGTATCTCTGGAGGGGCTCGGGCTGAAGCTTTCTTT,CASSISGGARAEAFF
14,many,TRBV11-2,NA,TRBJ2-5,TGTGCCAGCACTTCAGGGTTAGGGCAAGAGACCCAGTACTTC,CASTSGLGQETQYF
16,NA,TRBV9,TRBD2,TRBJ2-1,TGTGCCAGCAGCGTAAGACTAGCGGGAGGATACAATGAGCAGTTCTTC,CASSVRLAGGYNEQFF
15,few,TRBV20-1,TRBD2,TRBJ2-1,TGCAGTGCCCGAGGCCCCACTAGCGGGACGGATGAGCAGTTCTTC,CSARGPTSGTDEQFF